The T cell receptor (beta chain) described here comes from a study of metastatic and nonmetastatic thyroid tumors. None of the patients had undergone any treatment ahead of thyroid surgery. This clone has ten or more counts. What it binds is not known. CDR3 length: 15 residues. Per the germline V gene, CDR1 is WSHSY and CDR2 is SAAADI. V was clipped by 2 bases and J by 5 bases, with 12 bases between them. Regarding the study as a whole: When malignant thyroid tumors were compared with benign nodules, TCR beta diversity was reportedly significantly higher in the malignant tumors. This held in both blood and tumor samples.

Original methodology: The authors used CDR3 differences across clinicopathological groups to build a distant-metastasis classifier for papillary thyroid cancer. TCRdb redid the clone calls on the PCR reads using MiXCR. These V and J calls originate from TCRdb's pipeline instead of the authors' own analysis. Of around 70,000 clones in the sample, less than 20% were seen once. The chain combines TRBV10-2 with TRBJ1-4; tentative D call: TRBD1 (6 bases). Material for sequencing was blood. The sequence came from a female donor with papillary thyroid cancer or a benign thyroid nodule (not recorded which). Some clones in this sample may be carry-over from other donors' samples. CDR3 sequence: CASSEPGQPNEKLFF. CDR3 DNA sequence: TGCGCCAGCAGTGAGCCCGGACAGCCGAATGAAAAACTGTTTTTT.